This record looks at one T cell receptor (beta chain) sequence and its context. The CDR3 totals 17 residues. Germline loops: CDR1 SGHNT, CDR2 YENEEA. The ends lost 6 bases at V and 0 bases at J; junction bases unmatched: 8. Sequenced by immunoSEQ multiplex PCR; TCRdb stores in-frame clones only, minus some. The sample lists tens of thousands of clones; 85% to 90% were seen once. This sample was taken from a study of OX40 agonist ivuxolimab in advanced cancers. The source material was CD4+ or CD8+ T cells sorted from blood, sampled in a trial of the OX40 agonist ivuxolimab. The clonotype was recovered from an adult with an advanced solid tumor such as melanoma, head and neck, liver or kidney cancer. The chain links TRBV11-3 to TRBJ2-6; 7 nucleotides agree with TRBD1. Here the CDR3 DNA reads TGTGCCAGCAGTGACCGGGACAGAAGCTCTGGGGCCAACGTCCTGACTTTC. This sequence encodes CASSDRDRSSGANVLTF.